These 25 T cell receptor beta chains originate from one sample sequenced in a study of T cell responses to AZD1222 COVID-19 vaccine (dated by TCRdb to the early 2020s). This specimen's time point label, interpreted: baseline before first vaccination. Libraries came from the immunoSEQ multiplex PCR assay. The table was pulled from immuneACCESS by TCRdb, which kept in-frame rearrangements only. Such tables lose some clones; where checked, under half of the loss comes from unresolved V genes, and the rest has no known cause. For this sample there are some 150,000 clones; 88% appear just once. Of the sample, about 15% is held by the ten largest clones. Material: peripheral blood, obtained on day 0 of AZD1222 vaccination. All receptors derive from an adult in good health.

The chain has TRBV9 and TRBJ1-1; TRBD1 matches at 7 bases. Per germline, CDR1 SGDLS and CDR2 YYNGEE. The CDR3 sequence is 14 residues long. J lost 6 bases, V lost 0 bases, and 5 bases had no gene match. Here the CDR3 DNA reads TGTGCCAGCAGCGTAGAAGGGGGCGGCGCTGAAGCTTTCTTT. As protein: CASSVEGGGAEAFF.

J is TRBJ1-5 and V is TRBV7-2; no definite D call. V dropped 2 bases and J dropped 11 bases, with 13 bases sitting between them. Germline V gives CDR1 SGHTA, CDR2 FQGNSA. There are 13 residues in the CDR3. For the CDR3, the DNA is TGTGCCAGCAGCTTAACCAGTCGTGTCACCCAGCATTTT. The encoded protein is CASSLTSRVTQHF.

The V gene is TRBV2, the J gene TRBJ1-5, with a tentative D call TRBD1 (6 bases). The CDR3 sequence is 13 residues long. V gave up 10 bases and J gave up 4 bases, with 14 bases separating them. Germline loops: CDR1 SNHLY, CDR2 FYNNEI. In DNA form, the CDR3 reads TGTGCCACTGGAGGACAGCAAAATCAGCCCCAGCATTTT. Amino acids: CATGGQQNQPQHF. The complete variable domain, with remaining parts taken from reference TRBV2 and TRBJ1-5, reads EPEVTQTPSHQVTQMGQEVILRCVPISNHLYFYWYRQILGQKVEFLVSFYNNEISEKSEIFDDQFSVERPDGSNFTLKIRSTKLEDSAMYFCATGGQQNQPQHFGDGTRLSIL.

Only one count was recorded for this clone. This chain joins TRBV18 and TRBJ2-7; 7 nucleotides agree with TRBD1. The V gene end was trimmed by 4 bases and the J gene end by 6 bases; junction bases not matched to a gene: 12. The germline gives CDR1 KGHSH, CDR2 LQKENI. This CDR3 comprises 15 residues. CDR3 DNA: TGTGCCAGCTCACTCCGGGACAGAGATGGGGGCGAGCAGTACTTC. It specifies CASSLRDRDGGEQYF.

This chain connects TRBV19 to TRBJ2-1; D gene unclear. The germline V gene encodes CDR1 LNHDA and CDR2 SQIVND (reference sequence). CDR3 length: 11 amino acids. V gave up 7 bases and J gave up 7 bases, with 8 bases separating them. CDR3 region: CASISGNEQFF. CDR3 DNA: TGTGCCAGTATTAGTGGTAATGAGCAGTTCTTC.

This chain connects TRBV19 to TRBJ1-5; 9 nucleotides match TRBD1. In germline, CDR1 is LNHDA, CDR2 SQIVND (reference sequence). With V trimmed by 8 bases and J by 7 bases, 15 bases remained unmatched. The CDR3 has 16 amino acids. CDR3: CASSRTDRGSGQPQHF. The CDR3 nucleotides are TGTGCCAGTTCCCGGACGGACAGGGGATCGGGGCAGCCCCAGCATTTT.

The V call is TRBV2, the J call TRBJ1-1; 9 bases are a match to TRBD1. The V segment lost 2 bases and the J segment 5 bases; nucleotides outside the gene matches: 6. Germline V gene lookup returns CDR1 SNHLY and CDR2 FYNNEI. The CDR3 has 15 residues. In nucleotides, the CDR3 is TGTGCCAGCAGTGAAAGGGGACAGGGAGGTACTGAAGCTTTCTTT. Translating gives CASSERGQGGTEAFF.

CDR3 DNA: TGTGCCAGCAGTTTACAGGGGAGCTCCTCCTACGAGCAGTACTTC. It is translated as CASSLQGSSSYEQYF. The chain has TRBV28 and TRBJ2-7; D possibly corresponds to TRBD1 (6 bases). This CDR3 contains 15 residues. Germline CDR1 MDHEN, CDR2 SYDVKM. The V end was cut by 2 bases, the J end by 0 bases, with 11 bases between.

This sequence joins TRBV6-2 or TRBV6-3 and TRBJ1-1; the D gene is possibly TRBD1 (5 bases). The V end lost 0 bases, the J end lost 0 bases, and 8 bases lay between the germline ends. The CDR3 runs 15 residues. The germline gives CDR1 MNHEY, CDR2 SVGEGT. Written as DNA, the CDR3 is TGTGCCAGCAGTTACTCGAAAGGGGTGAACACTGAAGCTTTCTTT. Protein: CASSYSKGVNTEAFF.

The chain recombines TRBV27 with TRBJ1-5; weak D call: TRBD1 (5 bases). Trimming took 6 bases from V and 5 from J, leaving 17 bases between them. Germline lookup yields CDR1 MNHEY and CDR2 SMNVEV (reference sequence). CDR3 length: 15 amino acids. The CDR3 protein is CASSPRGASYQPQHF. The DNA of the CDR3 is TGTGCCAGCAGCCCTCGAGGGGCATCCTATCAGCCCCAGCATTTT.

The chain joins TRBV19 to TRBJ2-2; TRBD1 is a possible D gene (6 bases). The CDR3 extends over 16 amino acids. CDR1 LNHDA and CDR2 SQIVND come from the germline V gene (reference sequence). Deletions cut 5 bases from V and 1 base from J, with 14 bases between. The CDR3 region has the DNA TGTGCCAGTAGTTGGTGGCAGGGGCTGAACACCGGGGAGCTGTTTTTT. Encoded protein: CASSWWQGLNTGELFF.

CDR3 amino acids: CASSSPGLEAQYF. CDR3 DNA: TGTGCCAGCAGCTCACCGGGACTAGAAGCGCAGTATTTT. The rearrangement uses TRBV7-2 and TRBJ2-3; the match to TRBD2 covers 8 bases. Germline V lookup: CDR1 SGHTA, CDR2 FQGNSA. This CDR3 has 13 amino acids. J was trimmed by 10 bases and V by 4 bases; bases with no gene match: 7.

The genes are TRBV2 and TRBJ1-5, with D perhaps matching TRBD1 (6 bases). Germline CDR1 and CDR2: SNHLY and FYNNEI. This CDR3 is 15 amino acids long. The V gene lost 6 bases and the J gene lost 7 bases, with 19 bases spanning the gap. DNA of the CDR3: TGTGCCAGCAGAGAGGCACTGGGGGCTGGCCAGCCCCAGCATTTT. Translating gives CASREALGAGQPQHF.

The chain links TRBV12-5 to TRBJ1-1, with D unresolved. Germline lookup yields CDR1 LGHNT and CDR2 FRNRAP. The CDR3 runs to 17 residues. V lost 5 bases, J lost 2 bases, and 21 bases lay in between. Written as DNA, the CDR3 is TGTGCTAGTGGTCTCCCCGACGGCAGAGAAGGTAACACTGAAGCTTTCTTT. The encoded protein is CASGLPDGREGNTEAFF.

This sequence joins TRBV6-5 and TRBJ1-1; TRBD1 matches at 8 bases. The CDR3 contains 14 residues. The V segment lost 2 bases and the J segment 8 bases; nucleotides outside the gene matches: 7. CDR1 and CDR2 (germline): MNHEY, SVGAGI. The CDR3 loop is CASSYTGGIFEAFF. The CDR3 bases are TGTGCCAGCAGTTACACAGGGGGGATATTCGAAGCTTTCTTT.

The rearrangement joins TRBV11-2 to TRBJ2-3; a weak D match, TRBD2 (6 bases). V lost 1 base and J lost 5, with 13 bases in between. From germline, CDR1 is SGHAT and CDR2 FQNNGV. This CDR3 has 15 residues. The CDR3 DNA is TGTGCCAGCAGCTTAGGTTCCGTCGGGGGAGATACGCAGTATTTT. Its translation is CASSLGSVGGDTQYF. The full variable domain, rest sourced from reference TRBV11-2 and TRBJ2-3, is EAGVAQSPRYKIIEKRQSVAFWCNPISGHATLYWYQQILGQGPKLLIQFQNNGVVDDSQLPKDRFSAERLKGVDSTLKIQPAKLEDSAVYLCASSLGSVGGDTQYFGPGTRLTVL.

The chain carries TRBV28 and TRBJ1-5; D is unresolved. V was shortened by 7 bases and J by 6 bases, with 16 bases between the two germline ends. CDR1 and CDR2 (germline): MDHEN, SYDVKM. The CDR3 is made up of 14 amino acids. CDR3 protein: CASTGSSLFQPQHF. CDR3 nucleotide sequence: TGTGCCAGCACCGGCAGCTCCCTGTTTCAGCCCCAGCATTTT.

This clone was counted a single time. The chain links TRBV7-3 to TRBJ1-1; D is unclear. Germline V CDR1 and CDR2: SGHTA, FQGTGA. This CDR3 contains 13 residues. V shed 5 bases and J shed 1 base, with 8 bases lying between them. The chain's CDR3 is CASSRRGNTEAFF. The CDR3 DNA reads TGTGCCAGCAGCCGGCGGGGGAACACTGAAGCTTTCTTT.

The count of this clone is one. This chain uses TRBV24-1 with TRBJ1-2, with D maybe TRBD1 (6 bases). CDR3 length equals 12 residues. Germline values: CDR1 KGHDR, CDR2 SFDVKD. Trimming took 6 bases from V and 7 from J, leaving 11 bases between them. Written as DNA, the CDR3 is TGTGCCACCAGTAACAGGGCTGGTGGCTACACCTTC. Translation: CATSNRAGGYTF.

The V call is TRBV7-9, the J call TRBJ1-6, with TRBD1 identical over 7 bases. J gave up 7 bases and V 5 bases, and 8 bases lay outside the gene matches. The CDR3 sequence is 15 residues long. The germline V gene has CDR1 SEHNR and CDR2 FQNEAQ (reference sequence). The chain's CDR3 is CASSGGDSLNSPLHF. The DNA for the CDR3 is TGTGCCAGCAGCGGGGGGGACAGCTTGAATTCACCCCTCCACTTT.

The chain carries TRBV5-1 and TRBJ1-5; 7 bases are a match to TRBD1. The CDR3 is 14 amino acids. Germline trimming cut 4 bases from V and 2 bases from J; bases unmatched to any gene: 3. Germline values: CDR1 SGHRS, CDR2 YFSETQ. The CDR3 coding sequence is TGCGCCAGCAGCACTGGGACAGGCAATCAGCCCCAGCATTTT. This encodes CASSTGTGNQPQHF. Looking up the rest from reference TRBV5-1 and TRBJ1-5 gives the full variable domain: KAGVTQTPRYLIKTRGQQVTLSCSPISGHRSVSWYQQTPGQGLQFLFEYFSETQRNKGNFPGRFSGRQFSNSRSEMNVSTLELGDSALYLCASSTGTGNQPQHFGDGTRLSIL.

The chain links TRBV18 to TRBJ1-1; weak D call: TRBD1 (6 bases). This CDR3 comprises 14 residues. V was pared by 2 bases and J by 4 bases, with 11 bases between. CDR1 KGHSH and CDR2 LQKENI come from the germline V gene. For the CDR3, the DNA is TGTGCCAGCTCACCAAGCAGGGGCTCCACTGAAGCTTTCTTT. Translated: CASSPSRGSTEAFF.

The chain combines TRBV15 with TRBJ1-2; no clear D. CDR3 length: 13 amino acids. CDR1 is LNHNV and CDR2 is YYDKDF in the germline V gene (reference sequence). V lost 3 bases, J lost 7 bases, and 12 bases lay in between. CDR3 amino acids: CATSSDTVAGYTF. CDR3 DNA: TGTGCCACCAGCAGCGATACAGTGGCTGGCTACACCTTC. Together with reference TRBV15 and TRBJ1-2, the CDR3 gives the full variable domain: DAMVIQNPRYQVTQFGKPVTLSCSQTLNHNVMYWYQQKSSQAPKLLFHYYDKDFNNEADTPDNFQSRRPNTSFCFLDIRSPGLGDTAMYLCATSSDTVAGYTFGSGTRLTVV.

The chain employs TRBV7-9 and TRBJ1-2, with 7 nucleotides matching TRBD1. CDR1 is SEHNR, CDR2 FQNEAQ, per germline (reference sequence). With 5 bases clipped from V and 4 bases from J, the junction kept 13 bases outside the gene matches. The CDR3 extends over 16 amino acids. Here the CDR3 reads CASSTWTGSFVYGYTF. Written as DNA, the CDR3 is TGTGCCAGCAGCACTTGGACAGGAAGCTTTGTCTATGGCTACACCTTC.

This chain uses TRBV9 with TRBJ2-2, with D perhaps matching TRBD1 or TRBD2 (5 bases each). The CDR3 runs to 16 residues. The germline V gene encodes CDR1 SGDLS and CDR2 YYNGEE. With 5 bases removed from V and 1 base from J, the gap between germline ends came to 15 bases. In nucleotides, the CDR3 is TGTGCCAGCAGGGCCGGGACCACCCTGAACACCGGGGAGCTGTTTTTT. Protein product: CASRAGTTLNTGELFF. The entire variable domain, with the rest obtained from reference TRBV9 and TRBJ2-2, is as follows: DSGVTQTPKHLITATGQRVTLRCSPRSGDLSVYWYQQSLDQGLQFLIQYYNGEERAKGNILERFSAQQFPDLHSELNLSSLELGDSALYFCASRAGTTLNTGELFFGEGSRLTVL.